This is a list of T cell receptor beta chains from one sample in a study of tumor and adjacent non-tumor tissue in lung cancer. Using its own MiXCR run on the multiplex PCR reads, TCRdb lists one record per CDR3 protein. The sample shows about 66,000 distinct CDR3 sequences, roughly 72% of them seen only once. Source material: lung tumor tissue. These receptors came from a man aged 60-69 years with non-small cell lung cancer. The CDR3 runs from the conserved cysteine through the conserved F or W. Fields, in order: D gene, clone size, J gene, CDR3 length, V gene, CDR3 protein, CDR3 DNA. A D gene is named only where the DNA matches it firmly. Clone size is given for some rows only: seen once, a few or many times, or a class if the clone is expanded.

>-|many|TRBJ2-3|14|TRBV28
CASSSRGARNTQYF
TGTGCCAGCAGTTCCAGGGGGGCGAGAAATACGCAGTATTTT
>-|-|TRBJ2-2|16|TRBV20-1
CSALGEEGGEGRELFF
TGCAGTGCCTTGGGGGAGGAGGGGGGAGAGGGCCGAGAGCTGTTTTTT
>-|many|TRBJ2-5|11|TRBV20-1
CSATGQETQYF
TGCAGTGCAACAGGGCAAGAGACCCAGTACTTC
>-|once|TRBJ2-1|14|TRBV6-1
CARSSGSSYNEQFF
TGTGCCAGATCCAGTGGGAGCTCCTACAATGAGCAGTTCTTC
>-|-|TRBJ2-3|15|TRBV7-3
CASSPRDHRTDTQYF
TGTGCCAGCAGCCCGCGGGATCATCGCACAGATACGCAGTATTTT
>TRBD1|-|TRBJ2-7|14|TRBV29-1
CNVRAGTGRNEHYF
TGCAACGTCAGAGCCGGGACAGGGCGCAACGAGCACTACTTC
>-|-|TRBJ2-2|13|TRBV11-2
CASAGTNTEELFF
TGTGCCAGCGCCGGGACAAACACCGAGGAGCTGTTTTTT
>-|-|TRBJ2-1|15|TRBV12-3/TRBV12-4
CAGSFPQGDHNVQFF
TGTGCCGGCAGTTTCCCTCAGGGTGACCACAATGTGCAGTTCTTC
>-|many|TRBJ2-7|12|TRBV10-3
CAIGASPYEQYF
TGTGCCATCGGAGCCAGTCCCTACGAGCAGTACTTC
>TRBD2|-|TRBJ2-3|17|TRBV28
CASSDPLAGTSTDTQYF
TGTGCCAGCAGCGACCCCTTAGCGGGGACAAGCACAGATACGCAGTATTTT
>-|-|TRBJ1-5|13|TRBV20-1
CSAQTGTEQPHHF
TGCAGCGCTCAGACGGGGACGGAACAGCCCCACCATTTT
>TRBD1|-|TRBJ1-4|13|TRBV6-1
CASTWTGEVQLFF
TGTGCCAGCACCTGGACAGGGGAAGTACAACTGTTTTTT
>-|-|TRBJ1-4|14|TRBV29-1
CSIGIGGTNEKLFF
TGCAGCATCGGGATAGGGGGGACTAATGAAAAACTGTTTTTT
>TRBD2|-|TRBJ2-5|15|TRBV6-5
CASSYSGRGVETQYF
TGTGCCAGCAGTTACTCGGGACGGGGGGTTGAGACCCAGTACTTC
>-|-|TRBJ1-1|17|TRBV20-1
CSTRDPGAHPGNTEALF
TGCAGTACTAGAGATCCGGGGGCTCACCCGGGGAACACTGAAGCTCTCTTT
>-|-|TRBJ1-1|14|TRBV11-2
CGSNLDPRDPEAFF
TGTGGTAGCAACTTAGACCCGAGAGACCCTGAAGCCTTCTTT
>TRBD1|-|TRBJ1-5|13|TRBV29-1
CSVEQGVGQPQHF
TGCAGCGTTGAGCAGGGGGTGGGTCAGCCCCAGCATTTT
>TRBD2|-|TRBJ2-2|16|TRBV20-1
CSARNPGTMNTGELFF
TGCAGTGCTAGAAACCCTGGGACTATGAACACCGGGGAGCTGTTTTTT
>-|once|TRBJ1-5|14|TRBV6-5
CASSCGHSDRPQHF
TGTGCCAGCAGTTGCGGACACTCCGATCGGCCCCAGCATTTT
>TRBD2|-|TRBJ2-1|17|TRBV12-3/TRBV12-4
CASRSTGTRGRAYGQFF
TGTGCCAGCAGGTCAACCGGGACTAGGGGGAGGGCATATGGGCAGTTCTTC
>TRBD2|few|TRBJ2-2|16|TRBV20-1
CSATLAGGSGTGELFF
TGCAGTGCTACTTTAGCGGGAGGGTCGGGGACCGGGGAGTTGTTTTTT
>-|many|TRBJ2-1|15|TRBV20-1
CSATPQGEVRRTRFF
TGCAGTGCTACCCCACAGGGTGAGGTACGGCGAACGCGGTTCTTC
>TRBD2|medium-sized|TRBJ2-2|17|TRBV20-1
CSARDLSSGRETGELFF
TGCAGTGCTAGAGATCTTAGTAGCGGGAGGGAGACCGGGGAGCTGTTTTTT
>-|-|TRBJ2-1|16|TRBV29-1
CSAVFWGSVGRNEQFF
TGTAGCGCTGTCTTCTGGGGGTCGGTGGGACGGAATGAACAGTTCTTC